This passage covers 25 T cell receptor beta chains from one sample sequenced in a study of control samples from healthy donors and cancer patients. The assay was immunoSEQ multiplex PCR, and TCRdb's table has in-frame clones only and misses some. The sample has about 120,000 clones, roughly nine tenths seen once; the top ten hold approximately 37%. Sequencing was carried out using blood. The receptors here all came from a man aged 50-59 years in good health.

As regards this clone: Distinct nucleotide sequences in the sample also encode this CDR3. The chain carries TRBV4-1 and TRBJ2-5; 9 bases fit TRBD2. The germline V gene encodes CDR1 MGHRA and CDR2 YSYEKL. The CDR3 has 14 residues. With 1 base clipped from V and 5 bases from J, the junction kept 2 bases outside the gene matches. The CDR3 loop is CASSQVAGVETQYF. CDR3 nucleotides: TGCGCCAGCAGCCAAGTAGCGGGGGTTGAGACCCAGTACTTC.

The V and J genes are TRBV4-3 and TRBJ1-1, with 7 bases that match TRBD1. The CDR3 has 15 amino acids. Germline V gene data show CDR1 as LGHNA and CDR2 as YSLEER. V gave up 1 base and J gave up 12 bases; unmatched junction bases: 14. CDR3 in DNA: TGCGCCAGCAGCCAAGCCCAGGGGGATCGGGCCTCTACTTTCTTT. It yields the protein CASSQAQGDRASTFF.

The chain is built from TRBV9 and TRBJ2-3, with D unclear. The CDR3 extends over 12 amino acids. Between the trimmed V and J ends, which lost 2 bases and 4 bases, there was a span of 5 bases. Germline CDR1 reads SGDLS; CDR2 reads YYNGEE. The chain's CDR3 is CASSVESDTQYF. CDR3 in DNA: TGTGCCAGCAGCGTCGAGTCAGATACGCAGTATTTT.

V and J are TRBV4-3 and TRBJ1-2; 8 bases fit TRBD1. The CDR3 has 16 residues. Germline CDR1 and CDR2: LGHNA and YSLEER. Trimming removed 1 base from V and 5 bases from J; junction bases left unmatched: 9. CDR3 sequence (DNA): TGCGCCAGCAGCCAAGCCGGGACAGGCTTGGAGTATGGCTACACCTTC. Translation: CASSQAGTGLEYGYTF.

Concerning this clone itself: One end of the junction is discordant with germline, which a read error may explain. V and J are TRBV5-6 and TRBJ2-6; TRBD1 or TRBD2 may be the D gene (10 bases each). This CDR3 region has 17 residues. Germline V gene data show CDR1 as SGHDT and CDR2 as YYEEEE. The CDR3 DNA reads TGTGCCCGCAGCGGGGGGGACAGGGGTACTGGGGCCAACGTCCTGACTTTC. The encoded protein is CARSGGDRGTGANVLTF.

The chain joins TRBV5-3 to TRBJ2-2; 10 bases are a match to TRBD1. TRBV5-3 is identified as an open reading frame with a role that is uncertain. The CDR3 is 16 amino acids. Germline trimming cut 0 bases from V and 7 bases from J; bases unmatched to any gene: 6. The CDR3 coding sequence is TGTGCCAGAAGCTTGGAAGGGACAGGGGAATGCGGGGAGCTGTTTTTT. It yields the protein CARSLEGTGECGELFF.

The J gene is TRBJ1-2, the V gene TRBV5-1; D may be TRBD1 (5 bases). The CDR3 contains 12 residues. The V gene lost 2 bases and the J gene lost 8 bases, with 10 bases spanning the gap. Germline-derived CDR1 and CDR2 are SGHRS and YFSETQ. The CDR3 nucleotides read TGCGCCAGCAGCTTCGGAGGGGACGGCTACACCTTC. Translated, it gives CASSFGGDGYTF.

The chain uses TRBV3-1 (or the pseudogene TRBV3-2) and TRBJ2-5; D ambiguous. V shed 0 bases and J shed 5 bases, with 13 bases lying between them. The CDR3 is 15 residues long. Germline CDR1 is LGHDT and CDR2 is YNNKEL (reference sequence). The CDR3 DNA follows: TGTGCCAGCAGCCAAGACGTCATATCTAGGGAGACCCAGTACTTC. This sequence encodes CASSQDVISRETQYF.

This clone was found once. The J gene is TRBJ2-3, the V gene TRBV29-1; D ambiguous. Trimming took 4 bases from V and 5 from J, leaving 13 bases between them. The length of the CDR3 is 13 residues. The germline gives CDR1 SQVTM, CDR2 ANQGSEA. CDR3 amino acids: CSVAYRRKDTQYF. The CDR3 DNA reads as TGCAGCGTTGCGTATAGGCGTAAAGATACGCAGTATTTT.

The chain uses TRBV3-1 (or the pseudogene TRBV3-2) and TRBJ1-1; D perhaps matches TRBD1 (5 bases). The CDR3 consists of 15 residues. The germline gives CDR1 LGHDT, CDR2 YNNKEL (reference sequence). The V end lost 1 base, the J end lost 4 bases, and 13 bases lay between the germline ends. CDR3 bases: TGTGCCAGCAGCCAAGGGCAGGGACTGGGCACTGAAGCTTTCTTT. Encoded protein: CASSQGQGLGTEAFF.

V is TRBV3-1 (or the pseudogene TRBV3-2) and J is TRBJ1-1; no clear D gene. Germline CDR1 is LGHDT and CDR2 is YNNKEL (reference sequence). The CDR3 is made up of 12 amino acids. V lost 1 base to trimming and J lost 5 bases, with 5 bases between them. CDR3 residues: CASSQGNTEAFF. CDR3 nucleotides: TGTGCCAGCAGCCAAGGGAATACTGAAGCTTTCTTT.

The chain employs TRBV2 and TRBJ1-5; no firm D call. The V and J ends lost 6 bases and 3 bases respectively, with 9 bases between them. In germline, CDR1 is SNHLY, CDR2 FYNNEI. The CDR3 totals 13 residues. The CDR3 sequence: CASSGQLNQPQHF. The CDR3 DNA reads TGTGCCAGCAGCGGGCAGCTCAATCAGCCCCAGCATTTT.

This sequence joins TRBV5-4 and TRBJ2-7; a possible D gene is TRBD1 (5 bases). The CDR3 has 14 amino acids. V lost 0 bases and J 3 bases, leaving 10 bases between the germline ends. CDR1 and CDR2 (germline): SGHNT, YYREEE (reference sequence). The CDR3 spells CASSLVGRDYEQYF. For the CDR3, the DNA is TGTGCCAGCAGCTTGGTTGGCAGGGACTACGAGCAGTACTTC.

The chain couples TRBV2 to TRBJ2-6; D perhaps matches TRBD1 (6 bases). The CDR3 totals 22 residues. Germline CDR1 is SNHLY and CDR2 is FYNNEI. Trimming removed 4 bases at V and 0 bases at J, with 28 bases between. CDR3 region: CASSVTQGRAGERLSGANVLTF. In DNA form, the CDR3 reads TGTGCCAGCAGTGTAACCCAAGGACGGGCAGGGGAGAGGCTCTCTGGGGCCAACGTCCTGACTTTC.

The chain employs TRBV9 and TRBJ2-7; no clear D gene. The V end was cut by 0 bases, the J end by 3 bases, with 13 bases between. CDR1 is SGDLS, CDR2 YYNGEE, per germline. The CDR3 loop spans 15 amino acids. As DNA, the CDR3 is TGTGCCAGCAGCGTAGGTCATGGTAGTGGCTACGAGCAGTACTTC. Protein product: CASSVGHGSGYEQYF.

The chain recombines TRBV19 with TRBJ1-2; D gene unclear. V was trimmed by 0 bases and J by 3 bases, leaving 17 bases between them. The CDR3 spans 17 residues. Germline assignment: CDR1 LNHDA and CDR2 SQIVND (reference sequence). The CDR3 reads CASSIDTMTPPDYGYTF. CDR3 DNA sequence: TGTGCCAGTAGTATAGACACCATGACACCGCCGGACTATGGCTACACCTTC.

The chain combines TRBV30 with TRBJ2-5, with D possibly TRBD2 on 7 matching bases. From germline, CDR1 is GTSNPN and CDR2 SVGIG (reference sequence). Between the trimmed V and J ends, which lost 1 base and 6 bases, there was a span of 9 bases. The CDR3 spans 12 residues. CDR3 residues: CAWSAGGQTQYF. CDR3 DNA sequence: TGTGCCTGGAGTGCGGGGGGCCAGACCCAGTACTTC.

This chain links TRBV6-2 or TRBV6-3 with TRBJ2-5; D could derive from TRBD1 or TRBD2 (5 bases each). The length of the CDR3 is 13 residues. The germline V gene has CDR1 MNHEY and CDR2 SVGEGT. The V and J ends lost 6 bases and 5 bases respectively, with 13 bases between them. The DNA for the CDR3 is TGTGCCAGCAGCCTAAGACGGGGCGAGACCCAGTACTTC. Translating it yields CASSLRRGETQYF.

The chain is built from TRBV5-8 and TRBJ1-4, with TRBD1 as a possible D gene (6 bases). The germline V gene has CDR1 SGHTS and CDR2 YDEGEE. V was trimmed by 3 bases and J by 7 bases, leaving 10 bases between them. The CDR3 extends over 13 amino acids. Here the CDR3 reads CASSWRGSEKLFF. As DNA, the CDR3 is TGTGCCAGCAGCTGGAGGGGGAGTGAAAAACTGTTTTTT. The full variable domain, its missing parts supplied by reference TRBV5-8 and TRBJ1-4, is EAGVTQSPTHLIKTRGQQATLRCSPISGHTSVYWYQQALGLGLQFLLWYDEGEERNRGNFPPRFSGRQFPNYSSELNVNALELEDSALYLCASSWRGSEKLFFGSGTQLSVL.

The chain combines TRBV3-1 (or the pseudogene TRBV3-2) with TRBJ2-3; 10 nucleotides match TRBD2. CDR1 is LGHDT and CDR2 is YNNKEL in the germline V gene (reference sequence). This CDR3 comprises 14 residues. Losses at the gene ends were 6 bases for V and 6 bases for J; bases not matched to a gene: 6. Here the CDR3 reads CASRSGGAADTQYF. As DNA, the CDR3 is TGTGCCAGCAGGAGCGGGGGGGCCGCTGATACGCAGTATTTT.

The chain links TRBV5-8 to TRBJ1-1; a weak D match, TRBD1 (6 bases). V was shortened by 6 bases and J by 1 base, with 13 bases between the two germline ends. Germline lookup yields CDR1 SGHTS and CDR2 YDEGEE. This CDR3 is 14 amino acids long. Written as DNA, the CDR3 is TGTGCCAGCACCTTAAGGGGGGGGAACACTGAAGCTTTCTTT. Protein sequence: CASTLRGGNTEAFF.

Notes on this clone: This sample also contains other DNA sequences that code for the same CDR3. The V call is TRBV5-5, the J call TRBJ2-5, with TRBD2 as a possible D gene (6 bases). The CDR3 sequence is 14 residues long. Germline V gene sequence: CDR1 SGHKS, CDR2 YYEKEE (reference sequence). Trimming pared 0 bases from V and 5 bases from J, leaving 11 bases between. This chain's CDR3 is CASSLEWGRETQYF. CDR3 sequence (DNA): TGTGCCAGCAGCTTGGAATGGGGGAGGGAGACCCAGTACTTC.

This chain links TRBV27 with TRBJ1-5, with 10 bases lining up with TRBD1. CDR1 and CDR2 from the germline V gene are MNHEY and SMNVEV (reference sequence). The trim removed 5 bases at V and 1 base at J, leaving 2 bases unmatched. The CDR3 runs to 15 residues. The CDR3 is CASSPGQGSNQPQHF. The CDR3 DNA is TGTGCCAGCAGTCCGGGACAGGGGAGCAATCAGCCCCAGCATTTT.

The CDR3 DNA is TGTGCCAGCAGCCCCCGACTAGCGGGGATTCAAGAGACCCAGTACTTC. It yields the protein CASSPRLAGIQETQYF. This sequence joins TRBV7-2 and TRBJ2-5, with 11 bases identical to TRBD2. CDR3 size: 16 residues. J gave up 2 bases and V 5 bases, and 7 bases lay outside the gene matches. Germline lookup yields CDR1 SGHTA and CDR2 FQGNSA.

The chain combines TRBV20-1 with TRBJ2-3; D is uncertain. This CDR3 has 10 amino acids. Trimming took 5 bases from V and 6 from J, leaving 6 bases between them. Per germline, CDR1 DFQATT and CDR2 SNEGSKA (reference sequence). This CDR3 reads CSAGRDTQYF. In nucleotides, the CDR3 is TGCAGTGCTGGCCGGGATACGCAGTATTTT.